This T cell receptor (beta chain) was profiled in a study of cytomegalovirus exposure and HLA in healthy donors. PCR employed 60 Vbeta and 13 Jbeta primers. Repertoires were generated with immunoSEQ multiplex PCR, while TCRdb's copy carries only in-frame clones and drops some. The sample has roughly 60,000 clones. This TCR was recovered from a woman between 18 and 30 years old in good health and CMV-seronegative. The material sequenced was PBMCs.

The chain's CDR3 is CASSLAPDNTQYF. CDR3 DNA: TGTGCCAGCAGCTTGGCTCCTGACAATACGCAGTATTTT. The chain uses TRBV7-9 and TRBJ2-3; D call uncertain. CDR1 and CDR2 from the germline V gene are SEHNR and FQNEAQ (reference sequence). The V and J ends lost 3 bases and 7 bases respectively, with 11 bases between them. CDR3 length equals 13 residues.